This T cell receptor (beta chain) came from a study of T cell repertoires in cytomegalovirus infection (dated by TCRdb to about 2019). About the study as a whole: Donor HLA type was relevant to the analysis, as public TCR beta signatures indicated carriage of CMV infection together with the matching HLA type. Beyond this particular receptor, the publication reports: The ex vivo response was dominated by HLA-C-restricted CMV-specific TCR beta clonotypes, which also provided the single most frequent clonotype in two of eight donors. Carriers of CMV infection plus the relevant HLA type were discriminated by the cumulative frequency of public TCR beta family members in the study cohort and in an independent roughly 340-donor cohort.

Concerning this clonotype itself: Its antigen remains undetermined. Base-call qualities are not available, and no considerably larger clone is one nucleotide away.

TCRdb shows the sequencer as Illumina HiSeq 1500. TCRdb handled the public reads itself, with Q25 trimming in fastp and clone calling in MiXCR, and kept productive beta chains. Identical CDR3 proteins give one entry, which carries the most common genes and DNA. The sample table contains around 290,000 distinct CDR3 sequences; only one count was recorded for roughly 26% of them. More than 11% of the sample is in the top ten clones. Material: PBMCs. The TCR sequence derives from a human donor in good health (CMV status not recorded). Some clones in this sample may be carry-over from other donors' samples.

The nucleotide sequence reads TGCAGTGCGTGGACTAGCGGGCTCGCCTACGAGCAGTACTTC. This translates into CSAWTSGLAYEQYF. The rearranged chain carries TRBV20-1 and TRBJ2-7; 11 central bases correspond to TRBD2. V is trimmed back by 6 bases and J by 2 bases, and the junction contains 6 bases that no gene match accounts for. As encoded in the germline V gene (reference sequence), CDR1 is DFQATT while CDR2 is SNEGSKA. From its cysteine to its phenylalanine, the CDR3 spans 14 amino acids. CDR3 DNA is the only sequence kept; it has 42 bases, read in frame from the first base.